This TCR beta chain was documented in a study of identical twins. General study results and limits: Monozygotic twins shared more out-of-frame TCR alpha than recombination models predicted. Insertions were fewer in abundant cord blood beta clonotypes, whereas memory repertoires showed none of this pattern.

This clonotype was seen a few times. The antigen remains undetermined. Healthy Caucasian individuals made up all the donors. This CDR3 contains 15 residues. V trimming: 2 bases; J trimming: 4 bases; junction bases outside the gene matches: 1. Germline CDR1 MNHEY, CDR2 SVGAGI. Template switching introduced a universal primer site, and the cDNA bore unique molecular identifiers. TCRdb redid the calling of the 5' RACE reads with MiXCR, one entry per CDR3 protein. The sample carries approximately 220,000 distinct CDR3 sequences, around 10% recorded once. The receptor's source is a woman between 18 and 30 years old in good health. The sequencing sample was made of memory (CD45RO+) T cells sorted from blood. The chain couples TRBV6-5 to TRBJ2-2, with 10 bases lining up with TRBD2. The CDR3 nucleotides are TGTGCCAGCAGTTACCGACTAGCGGGCACCGGGGAGCTGTTTTTT. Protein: CASSYRLAGTGELFF.